This TCR beta chain was sequenced for a study of blood T cell repertoires in COVID-19. V was clipped by 2 bases and J by 7 bases, with 14 bases between them. The CDR3 length is 14 residues. Germline lookup yields CDR1 MNHEY and CDR2 SVGEGT. Assay used: immunoSEQ multiplex PCR; TCRdb lists only in-frame clones, some missing. The sample records about 110,000 clones, roughly 85% being singletons. The chain carries TRBV6-2 or TRBV6-3 and TRBJ1-2; the D gene is possibly TRBD1 (5 bases). This clonotype was obtained from a human donor in a cohort sampled during active COVID-19. The material sequenced was peripheral blood. As DNA, the CDR3 is TGTGCCAGCAGTTACACCACGCAGGGTCGTGGCTACACCTTC. This codes for CASSYTTQGRGYTF.